This TCR beta chain originates from a study of T cell repertoires in cytomegalovirus infection. CDR1 DFQATT and CDR2 SNEGSKA come from the germline V gene (reference sequence). V lost 3 bases, J lost 1 base, and 24 bases lay in between. The CDR3 extends over 18 amino acids. As regards this clonotype: The target antigen is unknown.

TCRdb independently ran MiXCR on the reads; one entry per CDR3 protein. This table holds approximately 73,000 distinct CDR3 sequences, approximately 42% found once. This receptor was obtained from a human donor in good health (CMV status not recorded). Some clones in this sample may be carry-over from other donors' samples. The V call is TRBV20-1, the J call TRBJ1-1, with D uncertain. Material: CD8+ T cells from cultured PBMCs, obtained from culture after CMV antigen stimulation. The CDR3 sequence is CSARRARRLRSQNTEAFF. DNA of the CDR3: TGCAGTGCTAGGAGAGCGCGCAGGCTCAGATCTCAGAACACTGAAGCTTTCTTT.